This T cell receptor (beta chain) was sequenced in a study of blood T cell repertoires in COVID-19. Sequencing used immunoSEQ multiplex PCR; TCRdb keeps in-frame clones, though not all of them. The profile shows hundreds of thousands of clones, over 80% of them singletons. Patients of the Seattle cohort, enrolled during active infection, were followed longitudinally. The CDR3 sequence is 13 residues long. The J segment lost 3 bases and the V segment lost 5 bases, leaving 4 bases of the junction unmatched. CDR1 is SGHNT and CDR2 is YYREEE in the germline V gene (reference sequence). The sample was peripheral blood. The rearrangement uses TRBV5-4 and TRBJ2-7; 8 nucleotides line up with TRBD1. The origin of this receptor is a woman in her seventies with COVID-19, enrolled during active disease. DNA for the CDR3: TGTGCCAGCAGACGACAGGGGTTCTACGAGCAGTACTTC. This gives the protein CASRRQGFYEQYF.